This TCR beta chain emerged from a study of tissue T cells after allogeneic stem cell transplantation (dated by TCRdb to between 2021 and 2022). In terms of the full investigation: Over a roughly three-year period, about seven adult allo-HCT recipients with steroid-refractory GVHD were prospectively enrolled in a research-autopsy study. About 5 GVHD patients had pre-transplant PBMCs available, and those PBMCs were of recipient origin. TCR beta repertoires were profiled across many tissues obtained from research autopsies of patients with and without GVHD, as well as in mouse models of GVHD. For viably preserved blood and marrow, CD3+ T cells were flow-sorted when cell numbers allowed, whereas DNA was extracted directly from smaller samples. All GVHD patients had gastrointestinal GVHD and received several lines of GVHD-directed therapy; five or six also had skin involvement. Grafts from donors were received by all GVHD patients, with four grafts being unmodified and three being CD34-selected to deplete T cells. The human part of the study was a prospective observational study with no blinding and no randomization. Points the paper makes about the study in general: Few T cell clones were found to be shared across patients, but shared repertoire signatures across patients were revealed in a tissue-specific fashion by motif-based clustering. Within patients, how anatomically similar tissues were was a major factor shaping TCR repertoire composition, regardless of disease or transplant status. Blood and spleen T cells captured only a limited portion of the TCR repertoire detected in tissues, in both patients and mice. The study did not determine which tissue TCRs were alloreactive or antigen-specific, and some clones might have been persisting host cells. The patient cohort was small and clinically heterogeneous, and sampling depth was acknowledged as a limitation.

The CDR3, cysteine through phenylalanine, is 14 amino acids long. The CDR3 DNA has 42 bases and is translated from base 1. V and J are trimmed by 4 bases and 2 bases, and the gene matches miss 4 bases of the junction. The germline V gene (reference sequence) specifies SGHNT as CDR1 and YYREEE as CDR2. The library was made by the immunoSEQ multiplex PCR assay. Adaptive Biotechnologies performed the TCRbeta CDR3 sequencing at survey depth and reported CDR3 sequences, V/J genes, productive frequency and template counts. Amplification of TCR beta CDR3 regions was performed from genomic DNA rather than from RNA. The authors' analysis ran thus. Jensen-Shannon divergence served to quantify pairwise repertoire overlap between tissues, with 0 meaning identical and 1 meaning complete divergence. Tissues were grouped by single-linkage agglomerative hierarchical clustering of pairwise JSD values, and the clustering results were shown as dendrograms. GLIPH2 was applied to all patient samples using simulation_depth 1000, kmer_min_depth 3, and cdr3_length_cutoff 8, and only groups with more than two unique CDR3s were retained. A standardized tissue-overlap score extrapolated Jaccard GLIPH-group overlap across patients to a standard repertoire size of 1000 clones. Linear mixed-effect models, with tissue as a fixed effect and individual as a random effect, were used to test how diversity related to clinical or experimental variables. The immuneACCESS repertoire file appears here via TCRdb, limited to in-frame rearrangements. These files lack a portion of the clones; in checked studies, under half of the deficit traces to unresolved V genes, and the cause of the others is not known. That table supplies the V and J calls and clone size; D and trimming were determined from the DNA. Present in this sample are about 28,000 clones, roughly 85% of which were seen just once. Roughly 3.5% of the sample belongs to the ten largest clones.

As to this clone: The antigen it recognizes is unknown. Base quality data are lacking; no much larger clone is found one base away.

In light of the paper, this sample's time point label describes: recipient (host-origin) PBMCs collected before allo-HCT. This specimen consisted of blood, obtained before transplantation. The receptor comes from a woman between 18 and 49 years old who later had graft-versus-host disease after an allogeneic stem cell transplant. The chain employs TRBV5-4 and TRBJ2-7; a stretch of 9 junction bases matches TRBD1. The CDR3 reads as follows: CASSVGTGTYEQYF. The DNA sequence follows: TGTGCCAGCAGCGTAGGGACAGGGACCTACGAGCAGTACTTC.